The 8 T cell receptor beta chains reported below all come from one sample, sequenced in a study of radiotherapy plus CTLA-4 blockade in lung cancer. Generated by immunoSEQ multiplex PCR, the TCRdb table keeps only in-frame clones and is missing some. The sample yields approximately 37,000 clones, 65% to 75% seen once. The material sequenced was peripheral blood, taken from a patient treated with radiotherapy plus ipilimumab. These receptors were taken from a human donor with non-small cell lung cancer who had stable disease on radiotherapy plus ipilimumab.

This chain uses TRBV25-1 with TRBJ1-1, with D perhaps TRBD1 (5 bases). The CDR3 totals 18 residues. Germline CDR1 is MGHDK and CDR2 is SYGVNS. With 5 bases removed from V and 4 bases from J, the gap between germline ends came to 26 bases. CDR3 nucleotide sequence: TGTGCCAGCAGTCAACCTGGGGGGGGGTCGGCGGGGAGCACTGAAGCTTTCTTT. It yields the protein CASSQPGGGSAGSTEAFF.

The chain couples TRBV7-3 to TRBJ1-1, with D hard to call. V was shortened by 4 bases and J by 8 bases, with 14 bases between the two germline ends. This CDR3 is 13 amino acids long. Germline CDR1 and CDR2: SGHTA and FQGTGA. The CDR3 loop reads CASSSREGVEAFF. Written as DNA, the CDR3 is TGTGCCAGCAGCTCTAGGGAGGGCGTGGAAGCTTTCTTT.

The V and J genes are TRBV7-8 and TRBJ2-7; 7 bases map to TRBD2. This CDR3 is 15 amino acids long. The germline CDR1 and CDR2 sequences are SGHVS and FQNEAQ. V gave up 5 bases and J gave up 0 bases; unmatched junction bases: 7. The CDR3: CASSLQSGVSYEQYF. The CDR3 DNA follows: TGTGCCAGCAGCCTTCAAAGCGGGGTCTCCTACGAGCAGTACTTC.

This chain uses TRBV5-1 with TRBJ2-7; 13 positions agree with TRBD2. Germline values: CDR1 SGHRS, CDR2 YFSETQ. The V segment lost 2 bases and the J segment 4 bases; nucleotides outside the gene matches: 6. The CDR3 has 16 residues. The CDR3 spells CASSFSRTSGGYEQYF. The CDR3 DNA reads as TGCGCCAGCAGCTTCTCACGGACTAGCGGGGGATACGAGCAGTACTTC. The full variable domain, its missing parts supplied by reference TRBV5-1 and TRBJ2-7, is KAGVTQTPRYLIKTRGQQVTLSCSPISGHRSVSWYQQTPGQGLQFLFEYFSETQRNKGNFPGRFSGRQFSNSRSEMNVSTLELGDSALYLCASSFSRTSGGYEQYFGPGTRLTVT.

This clone showed up just a few times. One junction end does not reproduce the germline sequence, and a read error may be involved. The chain has TRBV19 and TRBJ2-1; D possibly corresponds to TRBD1 (5 bases). Germline CDR1 is LNHDA and CDR2 is SQIVND (reference sequence). This CDR3 is built from 12 residues. CDR3 amino acids: CASSGLTAKPLF. CDR3 sequence (DNA): TGTGCCAGTAGTGGCCTGACAGCTAAGCCCCTCTTC.

The gene calls are TRBV18 and TRBJ1-2, with 12 bases aligning to TRBD1. Germline V CDR1 and CDR2: KGHSH, LQKENI. CDR3 size: 15 residues. With V trimmed by 3 bases and J by 6 bases, 5 bases remained unmatched. Here the CDR3 reads CASSPWDRGQDGYTF. CDR3 nucleotides: TGTGCCAGCTCACCGTGGGACAGGGGGCAGGATGGCTACACCTTC.

V usage is TRBV7-3 and J usage is TRBJ2-7; 9 bases are shared with TRBD2. Germline V gives CDR1 SGHTA, CDR2 FQGTGA. The CDR3 sequence is 14 residues long. Losses at the gene ends were 1 base for V and 7 bases for J; bases not matched to a gene: 5. The CDR3 DNA sequence: TGTGCCAGCAGCTTAAGCGGGGGGGCGGGAGAGCAGTACTTC. It yields the protein CASSLSGGAGEQYF.

The rearrangement links TRBV7-7 to TRBJ2-1; 7 bases map to TRBD2. This CDR3 spans 14 amino acids. The V and J ends lost 5 bases and 15 bases, in that order; junction bases with no gene match: 16. Germline V gives CDR1 SSHAT, CDR2 FNYEAQ (reference sequence). This chain's CDR3 is CASSPGLDVPSVFF. The CDR3 DNA reads as TGTGCCAGCAGCCCTGGACTAGACGTCCCCAGTGTGTTCTTC.